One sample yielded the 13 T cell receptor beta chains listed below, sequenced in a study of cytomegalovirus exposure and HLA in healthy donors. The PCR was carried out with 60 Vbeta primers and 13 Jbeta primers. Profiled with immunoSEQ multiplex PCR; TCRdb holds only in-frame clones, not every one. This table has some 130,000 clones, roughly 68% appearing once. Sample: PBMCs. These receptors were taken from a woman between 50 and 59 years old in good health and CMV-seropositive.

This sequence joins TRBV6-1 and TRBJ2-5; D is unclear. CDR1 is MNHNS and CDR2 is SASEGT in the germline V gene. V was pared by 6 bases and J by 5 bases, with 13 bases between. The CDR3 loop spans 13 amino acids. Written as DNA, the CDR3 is TGTGCCAGCAGCAGATTAAGACTTGAGACCCAGTACTTC. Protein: CASSRLRLETQYF.

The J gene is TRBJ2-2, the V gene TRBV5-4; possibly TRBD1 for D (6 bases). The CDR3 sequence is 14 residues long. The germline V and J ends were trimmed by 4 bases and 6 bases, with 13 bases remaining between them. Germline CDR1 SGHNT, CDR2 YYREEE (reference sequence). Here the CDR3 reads CASSQQGRAGELFF. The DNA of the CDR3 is TGTGCCAGCAGCCAACAGGGAAGGGCCGGGGAGCTGTTTTTT.

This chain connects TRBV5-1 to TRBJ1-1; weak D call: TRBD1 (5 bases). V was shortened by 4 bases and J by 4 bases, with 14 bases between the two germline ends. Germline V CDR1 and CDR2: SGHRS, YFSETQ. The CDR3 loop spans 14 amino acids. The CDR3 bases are TGCGCCAGCAGCGAAGGGATTAGGGGCACTGAAGCTTTCTTT. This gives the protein CASSEGIRGTEAFF.

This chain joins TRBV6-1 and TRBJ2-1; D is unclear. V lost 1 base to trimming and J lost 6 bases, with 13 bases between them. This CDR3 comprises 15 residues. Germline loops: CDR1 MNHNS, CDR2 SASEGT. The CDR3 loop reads CASSEGSLESNEQFF. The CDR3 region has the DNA TGTGCCAGCAGTGAAGGGTCATTAGAGTCCAATGAGCAGTTCTTC.

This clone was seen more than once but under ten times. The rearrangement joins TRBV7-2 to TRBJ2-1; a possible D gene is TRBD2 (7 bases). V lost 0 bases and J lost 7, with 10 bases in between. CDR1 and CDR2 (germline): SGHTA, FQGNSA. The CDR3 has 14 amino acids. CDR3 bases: TGTGCCAGCAGCTTAGCCGCGGGGGCGAATGAGCAGTTCTTC. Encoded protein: CASSLAAGANEQFF. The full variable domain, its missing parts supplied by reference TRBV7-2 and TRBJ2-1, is GAGVSQSPSNKVTEKGKDVELRCDPISGHTALYWYRQSLGQGLEFLIYFQGNSAPDKSGLPSDRFSAERTGGSVSTLTIQRTQQEDSAVYLCASSLAAGANEQFFGPGTRLTVL.

The CDR3 nucleotides are TGCGCCAGCAGCCAAGGAGTTAGATGGCGACAGCTTCCTAACTATGGCTACACCTTC. Residues: CASSQGVRWRQLPNYGYTF. The chain employs TRBV4-3 and TRBJ1-2; a weak D match, TRBD1 (5 bases). Germline V gene lookup returns CDR1 LGHNA and CDR2 YSLEER. The CDR3 is made up of 19 amino acids. V lost 1 base and J lost 0, with 21 bases in between.

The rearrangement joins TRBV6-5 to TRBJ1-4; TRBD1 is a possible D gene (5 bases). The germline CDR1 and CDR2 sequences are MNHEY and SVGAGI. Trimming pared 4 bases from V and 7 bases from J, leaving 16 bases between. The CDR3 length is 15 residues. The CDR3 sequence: CASSSGPGGGEKLFF. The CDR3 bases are TGTGCCAGCAGTTCAGGGCCCGGTGGTGGTGAAAAACTGTTTTTT.

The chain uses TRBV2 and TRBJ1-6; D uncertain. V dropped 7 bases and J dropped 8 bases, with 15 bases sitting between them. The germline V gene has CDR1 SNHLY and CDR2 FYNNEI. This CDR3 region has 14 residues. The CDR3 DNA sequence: TGTGCCAGCAACGGGGTTCTGATCGATTCACCCCTCCACTTT. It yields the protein CASNGVLIDSPLHF.

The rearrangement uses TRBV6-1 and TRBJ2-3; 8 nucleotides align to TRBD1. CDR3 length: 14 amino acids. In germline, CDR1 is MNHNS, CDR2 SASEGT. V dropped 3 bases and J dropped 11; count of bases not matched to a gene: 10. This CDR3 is CASSDTGTGHRQYF. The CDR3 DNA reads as TGTGCCAGCAGTGACACCGGGACAGGACACCGGCAGTATTTT.

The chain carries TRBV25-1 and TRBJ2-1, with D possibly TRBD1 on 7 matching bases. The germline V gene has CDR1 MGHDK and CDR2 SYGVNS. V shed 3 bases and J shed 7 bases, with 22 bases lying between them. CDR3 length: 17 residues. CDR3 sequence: CASSDSTAGTGVNEQFF. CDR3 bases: TGTGCCAGCAGTGATAGTACGGCGGGAACAGGGGTGAATGAGCAGTTCTTC.

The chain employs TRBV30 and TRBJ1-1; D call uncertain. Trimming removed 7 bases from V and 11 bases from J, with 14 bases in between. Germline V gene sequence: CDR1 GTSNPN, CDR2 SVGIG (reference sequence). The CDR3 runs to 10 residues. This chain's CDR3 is CALGPQRAFF. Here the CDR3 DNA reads TGTGCCTTAGGCCCCCAGAGGGCTTTCTTT.

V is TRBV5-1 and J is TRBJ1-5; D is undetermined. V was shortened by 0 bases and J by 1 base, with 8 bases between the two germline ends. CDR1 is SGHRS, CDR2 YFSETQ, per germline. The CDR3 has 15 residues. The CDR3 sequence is CASSLVGLSNQPQHF. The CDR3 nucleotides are TGCGCCAGCAGCTTGGTCGGACTGAGCAATCAGCCCCAGCATTTT.

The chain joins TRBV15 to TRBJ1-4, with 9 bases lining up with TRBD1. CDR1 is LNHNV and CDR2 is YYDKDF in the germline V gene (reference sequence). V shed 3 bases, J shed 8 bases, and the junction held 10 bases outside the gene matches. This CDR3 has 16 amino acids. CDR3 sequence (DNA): TGTGCCACCAGCAGGGGTGGGACAGGGATGGACGAAAAACTGTTTTTT. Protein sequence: CATSRGGTGMDEKLFF.